Listed here are 22 T cell receptor beta chains from one sample, sequenced in a study of cytomegalovirus exposure and HLA in healthy donors. PCR used 60 Vbeta primers and 13 Jbeta primers. Assay: immunoSEQ multiplex PCR; the TCRdb copy retains only in-frame clones and omits some. The sample shows some 190,000 clones, 80% to 85% of them seen only once. The sequenced sample was PBMCs. The receptors were sampled from a woman in her thirties or forties in good health and CMV-seronegative.

The rearrangement joins TRBV4-1 to TRBJ2-3, with 10 positions matching TRBD2. The junction had 10 bases not matched to a gene; V was cut back by 1 base and J by 0 bases. The CDR3 runs 19 residues. Looked up from germline, CDR1 is MGHRA and CDR2 is YSYEKL. CDR3 in DNA: TGCGCCAGCAGCCAAGGTGGGACTAGCGTTCCCCAAAGCACAGATACGCAGTATTTT. Protein: CASSQGGTSVPQSTDTQYF.

This clone was observed a few times. The chain combines TRBV5-1 with TRBJ2-3; D call uncertain. In germline, CDR1 is SGHRS, CDR2 YFSETQ. The CDR3 runs to 14 residues. Trimming removed 0 bases at V and 2 bases at J, with 7 bases between. CDR3 sequence reads: CASSLEANTDTQYF. CDR3 DNA: TGCGCCAGCAGCTTGGAAGCGAACACAGATACGCAGTATTTT.

The chain uses TRBV15 and TRBJ2-1, with D possibly TRBD2 on 5 matching bases. Per the germline V gene, CDR1 is LNHNV and CDR2 is YYDKDF (reference sequence). The CDR3 runs 16 residues. Trimming removed 0 bases at V and 6 bases at J, with 15 bases between. CDR3 bases: TGTGCCACCAGCAGAGAAATAACCCGGGGTGCCAATGAGCAGTTCTTC. Translating gives CATSREITRGANEQFF.

This sequence joins TRBV11-3 and TRBJ2-1; D possibly corresponds to TRBD1 (6 bases). The CDR3 covers 14 residues. CDR1 is SGHNT, CDR2 YENEEA, per germline. V was shortened by 5 bases and J by 5 bases, with 13 bases between the two germline ends. DNA of the CDR3: TGTGCCAGCAGCATTCGCCGGGACAACAATGAGCAGTTCTTC. Its translation: CASSIRRDNNEQFF. Full variable domain (remainder filled in from reference TRBV11-3 and TRBJ2-1): EAGVVQSPRYKIIEKKQPVAFWCNPISGHNTLYWYLQNLGQGPELLIRYENEEAVDDSQLPKDRFSAERLKGVDSTLKIQPAELGDSAVYLCASSIRRDNNEQFFGPGTRLTVL.

This rearrangement joins TRBV7-6 to TRBJ2-7, with a weak D call TRBD1 (5 bases). With 5 bases removed from V and 0 bases from J, the gap between germline ends came to 11 bases. The CDR3 has 14 amino acids. CDR1 SGHVS and CDR2 FNYEAQ come from the germline V gene. The DNA of the CDR3 is TGTGCCAGCAGCATAAAAGACAGCTCCTACGAGCAGTACTTC. This translates into CASSIKDSSYEQYF.

This clone occurred a few times. The chain employs TRBV30 and TRBJ1-1; no firm D call. The CDR3 has 15 residues. CDR1 and CDR2 (germline): GTSNPN, SVGIG (reference sequence). Trimming shortened V by 0 bases and J by 5 bases, and 16 bases separated the two germline ends. The CDR3 DNA is TGTGCCTGGAGTGTAAGAGGGCAGATCAGGACTGAAGCTTTCTTT. Translated, it gives CAWSVRGQIRTEAFF.

The chain employs TRBV5-1 and TRBJ2-1, with TRBD2 identical over 10 bases. Germline V CDR1 and CDR2: SGHRS, YFSETQ. The CDR3 has 16 residues. V lost 4 bases to trimming and J lost 2 bases; unmatched junction nucleotides: 6. This chain's CDR3 is CASSISGRSPYNEQFF. As DNA, the CDR3 is TGCGCCAGCAGCATTAGCGGGAGGTCCCCCTACAATGAGCAGTTCTTC.

DNA for the CDR3: TGCGCCAGCAGCCGAGACAGGGACTATGGCTACACCTTC. It yields the protein CASSRDRDYGYTF. The rearrangement links TRBV4-3 to TRBJ1-2, with 7 positions matching TRBD1. The germline CDR1 and CDR2 sequences are LGHNA and YSLEER. Unmatched junction bases numbered 2, after V lost 4 bases and J lost 3 bases. The CDR3 contains 13 residues.

This clone was counted between two and nine times. V and J are TRBV7-9 and TRBJ2-7, with a possible D match to TRBD2 (5 bases). V lost 5 bases and J lost 3, with 17 bases in between. CDR1 SEHNR and CDR2 FQNEAQ come from the germline V gene (reference sequence). This CDR3 spans 15 amino acids. CDR3 nucleotides: TGTGCCAGCAGCCCTCAACGGACTCACGACTACGAGCAGTACTTC. It encodes CASSPQRTHDYEQYF.

The chain carries TRBV27 and TRBJ2-3, with 10 nucleotides matching TRBD1. V lost 0 bases to trimming and J lost 4 bases; unmatched junction nucleotides: 1. The V gene's germline CDR1 is MNHEY and CDR2 SMNVEV (reference sequence). The CDR3 has 15 amino acids. DNA of the CDR3: TGTGCCAGCAGTTTATCCGGGACAGGGGCAGATACGCAGTATTTT. Translation: CASSLSGTGADTQYF.

V is TRBV6-6 and J is TRBJ1-4, with 7 nucleotides matching TRBD1. The ends lost 2 bases at V and 8 bases at J; junction bases unmatched: 8. CDR3 length equals 15 residues. CDR1 and CDR2 from the germline V gene are MNHNY and SVGAGI (reference sequence). CDR3 sequence (DNA): TGTGCCAGCAGTTACCAGACAGGGCAAGACGAAAAACTGTTTTTT. Translation: CASSYQTGQDEKLFF.

This clone was seen a few times. Other DNA sequences from this sample encode an identical CDR3 as well. The chain recombines TRBV7-8 with TRBJ1-3, with D possibly being TRBD1 (5 bases). This CDR3 is 16 amino acids long. The germline CDR1 and CDR2 sequences are SGHVS and FQNEAQ. Trimming took off 4 bases at V and 0 bases at J, with 13 bases between the two ends. Written as DNA, the CDR3 is TGTGCCAGCAGCTCGCTGGGGCAGAGCTCTGGAAACACCATATATTTT. Its protein is CASSSLGQSSGNTIYF. Drawing the rest from reference TRBV7-8 and TRBJ1-3, the complete variable domain is GAGVSQSPRYKVAKRGQDVALRCDPISGHVSLFWYQQALGQGPEFLTYFQNEAQLDKSGLPSDRFFAERPEGSVSTLKIQRTQQEDSAVYLCASSSLGQSSGNTIYFGEGSWLTVV.

The chain employs TRBV11-1 and TRBJ2-7, with 7 bases matching TRBD2. CDR3 length equals 15 residues. V was pared by 3 bases and J by 6 bases, with 11 bases of the junction left unmatched. CDR1 SGHAT and CDR2 FQDESV come from the germline V gene (reference sequence). The CDR3 spells CASSFGLAVVSEQYF. In DNA, the CDR3 is TGTGCCAGCAGCTTCGGTCTAGCGGTAGTATCCGAGCAGTACTTC.

V is TRBV9 and J is TRBJ1-2; D remains ambiguous. The CDR3 totals 13 residues. Germline V gene sequence: CDR1 SGDLS, CDR2 YYNGEE. The V gene lost 2 bases and the J gene lost 7 bases, with 12 bases spanning the gap. CDR3 loop: CASSVDGWSGYTF. The DNA of the CDR3 is TGTGCCAGCAGCGTTGACGGTTGGAGTGGCTACACCTTC.

This chain joins TRBV2 and TRBJ1-4; 10 bases fit TRBD1. CDR1 and CDR2 (germline): SNHLY, FYNNEI. V shed 7 bases and J 6 bases; nucleotides not matched to a gene: 8. The CDR3 contains 15 residues. CDR3 sequence: CASTLEGQGYEKLFF. The CDR3 bases are TGTGCCAGCACCCTTGAGGGACAGGGGTATGAAAAACTGTTTTTT. The variable domain in full, with the rest retrieved from reference TRBV2 and TRBJ1-4, is EPEVTQTPSHQVTQMGQEVILRCVPISNHLYFYWYRQILGQKVEFLVSFYNNEISEKSEIFDDQFSVERPDGSNFTLKIRSTKLEDSAMYFCASTLEGQGYEKLFFGSGTQLSVL.

The chain carries TRBV4-1 and TRBJ1-4, with a possible D match to TRBD1 (6 bases). Trimming stripped 6 bases from V and 4 bases from J, with 12 bases between. This CDR3 region has 14 residues. CDR1 is MGHRA, CDR2 YSYEKL, per germline. The CDR3 is CASRGAGVNEKLFF. The CDR3 region has the DNA TGCGCCAGCAGGGGAGCAGGGGTTAATGAAAAACTGTTTTTT.

The chain is built from TRBV2 and TRBJ1-1, with D unresolved. The CDR3 sequence is 13 residues long. V dropped 4 bases and J dropped 1 base, with 7 bases sitting between them. Per the germline V gene, CDR1 is SNHLY and CDR2 is FYNNEI. In nucleotides, the CDR3 is TGTGCCAGCAGTGGGGCGAAGAACACTGAAGCTTTCTTT. Translation gives CASSGAKNTEAFF.

This clone was detected once. The chain couples TRBV4-3 to TRBJ2-3, with TRBD2 matching over 8 bases. The CDR3 has 16 residues. Germline CDR1 LGHNA, CDR2 YSLEER. V shed 1 base and J 4 bases; nucleotides not matched to a gene: 7. In nucleotides, the CDR3 is TGCGCCAGCAGCCAAGGGCTAGCGGGTACTGCAGATACGCAGTATTTT. This encodes CASSQGLAGTADTQYF.

V usage is TRBV9 and J usage is TRBJ2-1, with D possibly matching TRBD1 (5 bases). The ends were cut back, 1 base at V and 7 bases at J, with 15 bases in the middle. CDR3 length: 15 amino acids. Germline assignment: CDR1 SGDLS and CDR2 YYNGEE. The CDR3 protein is CASSVLTARTNEQFF. The CDR3 DNA sequence: TGTGCCAGCAGCGTATTGACAGCCCGAACTAATGAGCAGTTCTTC. Drawing the rest from reference TRBV9 and TRBJ2-1, the complete variable domain is DSGVTQTPKHLITATGQRVTLRCSPRSGDLSVYWYQQSLDQGLQFLIQYYNGEERAKGNILERFSAQQFPDLHSELNLSSLELGDSALYFCASSVLTARTNEQFFGPGTRLTVL.

The chain combines TRBV7-9 with TRBJ2-2; D ambiguous. The germline V gene has CDR1 SEHNR and CDR2 FQNEAQ (reference sequence). This CDR3 region has 13 residues. The V and J ends lost 5 bases and 7 bases respectively, with 11 bases between them. The chain's CDR3 is CASSQFADGELFF. The CDR3, as DNA: TGTGCCAGCAGCCAATTCGCAGACGGGGAGCTGTTTTTT.

V is TRBV5-1 and J is TRBJ2-2; perhaps TRBD2 as D (6 bases). The CDR3 loop spans 16 amino acids. In germline, CDR1 is SGHRS, CDR2 YFSETQ. Trimming stripped 0 bases from V and 0 bases from J, with 9 bases between. CDR3 bases: TGCGCCAGCAGCTTGGCGCGGGGCGCGAACACCGGGGAGCTGTTTTTT. The encoded protein is CASSLARGANTGELFF.

This chain connects TRBV27 to TRBJ2-1; perhaps TRBD2 as D (5 bases). Germline values: CDR1 MNHEY, CDR2 SMNVEV (reference sequence). Deletions cut 5 bases from V and 15 bases from J, with 20 bases between. The CDR3 is made up of 13 amino acids. DNA for the CDR3: TGTGCCAGCAGTCCCGACGCCCTCACTAGTCCGTTCTTC. This codes for CASSPDALTSPFF.